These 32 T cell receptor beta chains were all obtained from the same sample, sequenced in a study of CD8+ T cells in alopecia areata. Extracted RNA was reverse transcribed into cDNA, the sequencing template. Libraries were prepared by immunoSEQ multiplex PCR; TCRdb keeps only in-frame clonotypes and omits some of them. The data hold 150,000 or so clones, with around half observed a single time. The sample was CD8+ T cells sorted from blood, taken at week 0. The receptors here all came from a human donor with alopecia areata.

The CDR3 DNA reads TGTGCCAGCAGCTTGGATGGGACAGTTCGGTATGGCTACACCTTC. Residues: CASSLDGTVRYGYTF. This rearrangement joins TRBV5-4 to TRBJ1-2; 7 bases are a match to TRBD1. V shed 0 bases and J 5 bases; nucleotides not matched to a gene: 7. Germline V gene data show CDR1 as SGHNT and CDR2 as YYREEE (reference sequence). The CDR3 totals 15 residues.

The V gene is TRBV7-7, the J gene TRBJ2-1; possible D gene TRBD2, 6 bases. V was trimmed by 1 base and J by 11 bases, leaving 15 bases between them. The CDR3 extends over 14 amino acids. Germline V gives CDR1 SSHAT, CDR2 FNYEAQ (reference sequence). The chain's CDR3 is CASSLVAGDSKQFF. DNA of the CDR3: TGTGCCAGCAGCTTAGTCGCTGGGGACTCGAAGCAGTTCTTC.

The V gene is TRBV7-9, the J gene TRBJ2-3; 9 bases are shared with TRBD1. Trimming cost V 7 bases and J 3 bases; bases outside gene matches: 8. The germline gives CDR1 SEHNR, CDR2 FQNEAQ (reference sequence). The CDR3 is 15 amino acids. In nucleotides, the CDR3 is TGTGCCAGCAAAGAAACAGGGGGCCGAACAGATACGCAGTATTTT. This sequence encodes CASKETGGRTDTQYF.

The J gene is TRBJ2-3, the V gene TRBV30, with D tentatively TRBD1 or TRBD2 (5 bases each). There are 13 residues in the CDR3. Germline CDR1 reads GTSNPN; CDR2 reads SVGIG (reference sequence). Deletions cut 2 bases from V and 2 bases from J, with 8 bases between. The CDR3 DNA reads TGTGCCTGGAGTTGGGACCTCACAGATACGCAGTATTTT. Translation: CAWSWDLTDTQYF.

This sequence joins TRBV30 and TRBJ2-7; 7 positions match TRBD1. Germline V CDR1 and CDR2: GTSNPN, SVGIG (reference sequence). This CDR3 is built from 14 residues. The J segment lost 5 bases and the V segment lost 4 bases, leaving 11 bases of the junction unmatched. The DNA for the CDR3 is TGTGCCTGGACCTCAGGGGGAAGCTACGACGAGCAGTACTTC. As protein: CAWTSGGSYDEQYF.

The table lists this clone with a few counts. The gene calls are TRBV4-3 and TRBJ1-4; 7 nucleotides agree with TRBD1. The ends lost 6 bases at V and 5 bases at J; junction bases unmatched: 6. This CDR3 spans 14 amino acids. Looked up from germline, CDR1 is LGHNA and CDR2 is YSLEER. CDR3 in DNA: TGCGCCAGCAGTTCCGGGACAGAAAATGAAAAACTGTTTTTT. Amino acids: CASSSGTENEKLFF.

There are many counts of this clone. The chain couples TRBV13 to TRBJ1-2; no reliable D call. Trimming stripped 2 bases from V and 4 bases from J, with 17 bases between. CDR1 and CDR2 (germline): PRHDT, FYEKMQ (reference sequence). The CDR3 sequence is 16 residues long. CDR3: CASSLRAETPLYGYTF. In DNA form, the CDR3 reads TGTGCCAGCAGCTTAAGGGCGGAGACTCCTCTCTATGGCTACACCTTC.

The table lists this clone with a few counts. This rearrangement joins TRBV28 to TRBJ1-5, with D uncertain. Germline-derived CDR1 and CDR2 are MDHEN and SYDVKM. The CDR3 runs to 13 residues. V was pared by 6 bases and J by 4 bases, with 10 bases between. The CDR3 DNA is TGTGCCAGCAGCCCACGAGGGAATCAGCCCCAGCATTTT. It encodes CASSPRGNQPQHF. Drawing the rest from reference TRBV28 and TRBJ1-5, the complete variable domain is DVKVTQSSRYLVKRTGEKVFLECVQDMDHENMFWYRQDPGLGLRLIYFSYDVKMKEKGDIPEGYSVSREKKERFSLILESASTNQTSMYLCASSPRGNQPQHFGDGTRLSIL.

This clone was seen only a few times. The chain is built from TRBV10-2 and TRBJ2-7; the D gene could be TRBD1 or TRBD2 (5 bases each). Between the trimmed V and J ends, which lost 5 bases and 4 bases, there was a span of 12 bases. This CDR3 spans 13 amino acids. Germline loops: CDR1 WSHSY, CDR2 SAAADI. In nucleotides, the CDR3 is TGCGCCAGCAGTTCCGGGACCGAGTACGAGCAGTACTTC. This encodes CASSSGTEYEQYF.

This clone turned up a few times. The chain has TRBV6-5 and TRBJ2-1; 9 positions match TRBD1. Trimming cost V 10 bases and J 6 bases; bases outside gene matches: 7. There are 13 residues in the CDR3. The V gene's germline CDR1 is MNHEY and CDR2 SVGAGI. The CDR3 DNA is TGTGCCACTACCGGGACAGGGTTCAATGAGCAGTTCTTC. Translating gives CATTGTGFNEQFF.

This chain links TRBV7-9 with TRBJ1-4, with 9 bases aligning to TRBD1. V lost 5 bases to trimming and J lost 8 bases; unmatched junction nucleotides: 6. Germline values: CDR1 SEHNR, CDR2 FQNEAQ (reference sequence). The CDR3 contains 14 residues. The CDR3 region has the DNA TGTGCCAGCAGCCCTGAAGACAGGGGGGAAAAACTGTTTTTT. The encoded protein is CASSPEDRGEKLFF.

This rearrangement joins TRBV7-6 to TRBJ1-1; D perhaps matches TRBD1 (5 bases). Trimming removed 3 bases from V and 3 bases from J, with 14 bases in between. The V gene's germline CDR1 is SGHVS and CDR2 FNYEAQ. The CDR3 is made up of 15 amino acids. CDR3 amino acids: CASSFARGRDTEAFF. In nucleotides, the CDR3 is TGTGCCAGCAGCTTTGCTCGGGGCAGAGACACTGAAGCTTTCTTT.

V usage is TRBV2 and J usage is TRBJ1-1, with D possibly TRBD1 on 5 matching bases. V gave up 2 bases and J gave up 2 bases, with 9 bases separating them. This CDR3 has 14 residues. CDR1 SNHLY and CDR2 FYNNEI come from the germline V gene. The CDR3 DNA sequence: TGTGCCAGCAGTGAAAAGGGGTCCAACACTGAAGCTTTCTTT. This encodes CASSEKGSNTEAFF.

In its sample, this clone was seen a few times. CDR3 sequence reads: CSVELSRREQYF. The CDR3 region has the DNA TGCAGCGTTGAACTGTCTAGGCGGGAGCAGTACTTC. The genes are TRBV29-1 and TRBJ2-7; D gene ambiguous. Deletions cut 2 bases from V and 7 bases from J, with 12 bases between. Germline CDR1 and CDR2: SQVTM and ANQGSEA. The CDR3 extends over 12 amino acids.

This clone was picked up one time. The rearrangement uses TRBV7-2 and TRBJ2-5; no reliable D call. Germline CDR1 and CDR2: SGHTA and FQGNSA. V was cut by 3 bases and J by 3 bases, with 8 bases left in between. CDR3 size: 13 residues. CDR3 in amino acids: CASSLDGEETQYF. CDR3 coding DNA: TGTGCCAGCAGCTTGGACGGAGAAGAGACCCAGTACTTC.

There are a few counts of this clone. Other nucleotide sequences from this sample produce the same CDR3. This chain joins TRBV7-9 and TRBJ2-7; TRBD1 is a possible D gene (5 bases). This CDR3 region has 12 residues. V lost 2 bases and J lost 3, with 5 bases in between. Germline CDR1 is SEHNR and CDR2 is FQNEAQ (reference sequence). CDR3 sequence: CASSLQGYEQYF. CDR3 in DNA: TGTGCCAGCAGCTTACAGGGCTACGAGCAGTACTTC. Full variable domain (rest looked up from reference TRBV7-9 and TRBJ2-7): DTGVSQNPRHKITKRGQNVTFRCDPISEHNRLYWYRQTLGQGPEFLTYFQNEAQLEKSRLLSDRFSAERPKGSFSTLEIQRTEQGDSAMYLCASSLQGYEQYFGPGTRLTVT.

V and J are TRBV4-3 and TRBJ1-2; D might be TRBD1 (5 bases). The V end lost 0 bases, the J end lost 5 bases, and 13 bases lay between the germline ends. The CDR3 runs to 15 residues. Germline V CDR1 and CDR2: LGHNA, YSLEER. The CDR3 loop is CASSQDRHRRYGYTF. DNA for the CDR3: TGCGCCAGCAGCCAAGACCGTCACAGGAGATATGGCTACACCTTC.

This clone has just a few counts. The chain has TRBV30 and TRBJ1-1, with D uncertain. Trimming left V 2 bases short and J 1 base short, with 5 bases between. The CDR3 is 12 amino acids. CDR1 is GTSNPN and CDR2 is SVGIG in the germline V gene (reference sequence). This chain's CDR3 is CAWSYRNTEAFF. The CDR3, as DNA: TGTGCCTGGAGTTACAGGAACACTGAAGCTTTCTTT. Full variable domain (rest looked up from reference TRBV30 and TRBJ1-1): SQTIHQWPATLVQPVGSPLSLECTVEGTSNPNLYWYRQAAGRGLQLLFYSVGIGQISSEVPQNLSASRPQDRQFILSSKKLLLSDSGFYLCAWSYRNTEAFFGQGTRLTVV.

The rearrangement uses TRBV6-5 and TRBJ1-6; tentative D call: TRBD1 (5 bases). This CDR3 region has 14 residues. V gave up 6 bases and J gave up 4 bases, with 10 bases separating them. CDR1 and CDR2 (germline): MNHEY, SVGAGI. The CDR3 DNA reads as TGTGCCAGCAGCCGGGACGGGTATAATTCACCCCTCCACTTT. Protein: CASSRDGYNSPLHF.

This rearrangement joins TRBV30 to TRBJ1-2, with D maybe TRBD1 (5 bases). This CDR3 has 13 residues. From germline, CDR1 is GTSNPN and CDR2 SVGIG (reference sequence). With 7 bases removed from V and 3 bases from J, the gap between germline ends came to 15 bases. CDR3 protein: CALQGASDYGYTF. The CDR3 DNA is TGTGCCTTGCAGGGAGCAAGCGACTATGGCTACACCTTC.

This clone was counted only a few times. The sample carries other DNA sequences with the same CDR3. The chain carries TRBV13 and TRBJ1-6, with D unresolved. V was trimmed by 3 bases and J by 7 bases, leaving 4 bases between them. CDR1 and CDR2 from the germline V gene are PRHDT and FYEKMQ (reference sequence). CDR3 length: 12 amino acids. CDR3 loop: CASSLGNSPLHF. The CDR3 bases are TGTGCCAGCAGCTTGGGAAATTCACCCCTCCACTTT.

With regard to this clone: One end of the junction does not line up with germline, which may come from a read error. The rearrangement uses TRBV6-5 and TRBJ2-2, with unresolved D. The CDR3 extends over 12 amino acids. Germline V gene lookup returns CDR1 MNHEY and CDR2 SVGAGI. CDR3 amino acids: CASSYFSGELFF. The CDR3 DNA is TGTGCCAGCAGCTACTTCTCCGGGGAGCTGTTTTTT.

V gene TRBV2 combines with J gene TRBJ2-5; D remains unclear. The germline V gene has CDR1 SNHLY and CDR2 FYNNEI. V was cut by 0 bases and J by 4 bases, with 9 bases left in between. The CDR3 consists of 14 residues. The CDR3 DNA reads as TGTGCCAGCAGTGAAGCCGGCGGAAGAGAGACCCAGTACTTC. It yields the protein CASSEAGGRETQYF.

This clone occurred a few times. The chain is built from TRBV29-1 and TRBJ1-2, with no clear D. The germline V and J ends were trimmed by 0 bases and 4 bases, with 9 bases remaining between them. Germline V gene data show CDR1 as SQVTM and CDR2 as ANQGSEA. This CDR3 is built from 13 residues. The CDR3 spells CSVEDPSFYGYTF. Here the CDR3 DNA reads TGCAGCGTTGAAGATCCGAGCTTCTATGGCTACACCTTC.

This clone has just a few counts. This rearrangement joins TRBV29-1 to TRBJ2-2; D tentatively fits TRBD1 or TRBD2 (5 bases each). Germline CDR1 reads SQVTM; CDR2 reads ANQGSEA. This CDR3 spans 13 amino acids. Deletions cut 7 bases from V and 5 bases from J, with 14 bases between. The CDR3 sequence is CSAWGRSTGELFF. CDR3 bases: TGCAGCGCTTGGGGACGCTCAACCGGGGAGCTGTTTTTT.

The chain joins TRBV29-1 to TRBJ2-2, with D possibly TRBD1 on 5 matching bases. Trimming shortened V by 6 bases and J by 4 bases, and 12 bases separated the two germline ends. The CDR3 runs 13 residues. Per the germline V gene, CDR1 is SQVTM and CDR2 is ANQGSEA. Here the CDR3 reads CSVQGRSTGELFF. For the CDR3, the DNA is TGCAGCGTGCAGGGTCGGTCCACCGGGGAGCTGTTTTTT.

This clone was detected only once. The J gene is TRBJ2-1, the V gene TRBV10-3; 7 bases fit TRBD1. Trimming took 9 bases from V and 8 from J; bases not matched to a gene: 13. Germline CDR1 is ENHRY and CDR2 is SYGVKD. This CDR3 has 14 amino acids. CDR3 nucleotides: TGTGCCATTTTGTCCCGACAGGGAAGGGATGAGCAGTTCTTC. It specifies CAILSRQGRDEQFF.

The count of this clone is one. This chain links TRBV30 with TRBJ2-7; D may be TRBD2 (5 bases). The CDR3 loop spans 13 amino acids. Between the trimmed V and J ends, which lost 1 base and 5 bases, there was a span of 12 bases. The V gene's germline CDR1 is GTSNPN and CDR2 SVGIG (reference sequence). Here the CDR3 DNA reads TGTGCCTGGAGTGAGGGAGTCTCGAACGAGCAGTACTTC. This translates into CAWSEGVSNEQYF.

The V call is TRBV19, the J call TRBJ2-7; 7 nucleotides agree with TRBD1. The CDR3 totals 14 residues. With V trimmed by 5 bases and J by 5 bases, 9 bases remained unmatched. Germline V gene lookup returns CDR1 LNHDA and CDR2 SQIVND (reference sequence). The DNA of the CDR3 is TGTGCCAGTAGTCCCAGGGGGTCGAAGAACGAGCAGTACTTC. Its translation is CASSPRGSKNEQYF. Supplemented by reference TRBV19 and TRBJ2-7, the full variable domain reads DGGITQSPKYLFRKEGQNVTLSCEQNLNHDAMYWYRQDPGQGLRLIYYSQIVNDFQKGDIAEGYSVSREKKESFPLTVTSAQKNPTAFYLCASSPRGSKNEQYFGPGTRLTVT.

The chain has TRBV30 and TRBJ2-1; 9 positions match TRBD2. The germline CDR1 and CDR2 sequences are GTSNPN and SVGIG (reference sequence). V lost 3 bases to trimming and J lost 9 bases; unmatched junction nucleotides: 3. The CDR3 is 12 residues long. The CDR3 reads CAWRVTSGEQFF. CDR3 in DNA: TGTGCCTGGAGGGTGACTAGCGGTGAGCAGTTCTTC.

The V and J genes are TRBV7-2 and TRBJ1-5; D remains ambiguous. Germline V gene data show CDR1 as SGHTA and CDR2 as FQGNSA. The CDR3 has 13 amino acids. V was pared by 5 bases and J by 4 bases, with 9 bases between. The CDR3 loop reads CASSPNRNQPQHF. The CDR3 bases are TGTGCCAGCAGCCCCAACCGTAATCAGCCCCAGCATTTT. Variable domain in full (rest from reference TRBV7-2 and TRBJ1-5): GAGVSQSPSNKVTEKGKDVELRCDPISGHTALYWYRQSLGQGLEFLIYFQGNSAPDKSGLPSDRFSAERTGGSVSTLTIQRTQQEDSAVYLCASSPNRNQPQHFGDGTRLSIL.

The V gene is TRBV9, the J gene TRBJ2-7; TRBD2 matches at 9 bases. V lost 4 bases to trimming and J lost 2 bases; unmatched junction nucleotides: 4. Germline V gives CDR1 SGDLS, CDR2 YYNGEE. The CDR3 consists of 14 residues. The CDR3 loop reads CASSPTSGPYEQYF. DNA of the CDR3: TGTGCCAGCAGCCCGACTAGCGGACCCTACGAGCAGTACTTC.